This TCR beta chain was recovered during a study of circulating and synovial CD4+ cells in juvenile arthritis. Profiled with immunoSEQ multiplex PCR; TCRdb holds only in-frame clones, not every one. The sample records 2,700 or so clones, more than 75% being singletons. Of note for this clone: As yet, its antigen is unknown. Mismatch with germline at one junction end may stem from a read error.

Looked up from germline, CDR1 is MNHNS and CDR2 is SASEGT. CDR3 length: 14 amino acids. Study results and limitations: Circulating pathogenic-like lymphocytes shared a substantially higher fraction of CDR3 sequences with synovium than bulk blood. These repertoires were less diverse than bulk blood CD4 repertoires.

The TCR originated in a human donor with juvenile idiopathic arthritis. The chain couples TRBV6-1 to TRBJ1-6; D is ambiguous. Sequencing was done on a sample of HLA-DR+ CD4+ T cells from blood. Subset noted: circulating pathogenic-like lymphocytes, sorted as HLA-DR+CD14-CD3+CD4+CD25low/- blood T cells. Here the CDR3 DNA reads TGTGCCATCAGTGAAGCGCCACAGAATTCACCCCTCCACTTT. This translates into CAISEAPQNSPLHF.